Presented here are 3 T cell receptor beta chains from one specimen sequenced in a study of cytomegalovirus exposure and HLA in healthy donors. 60 Vbeta and 13 Jbeta primers were used in PCR. The method was immunoSEQ multiplex PCR; TCRdb's version includes in-frame clones alone and lacks a portion of them. Of approximately 180,000 clones listed, roughly 80% are singletons. The sample comprised PBMCs. Receptors were obtained from a young man in good health and CMV-seronegative.

The chain has TRBV5-1 and TRBJ2-7; 7 bases are a match to TRBD1. Germline lookup yields CDR1 SGHRS and CDR2 YFSETQ. With V trimmed by 3 bases and J by 2 bases, 5 bases remained unmatched. CDR3 length equals 14 residues. The CDR3 DNA sequence: TGCGCCAGCAGCTCCCCCGGGACAGCCTACGAGCAGTACTTC. This sequence encodes CASSSPGTAYEQYF.

This clone is a singleton in its sample. The chain employs TRBV19 and TRBJ2-2; no clear D. The ends were cut back, 10 bases at V and 6 bases at J, with 9 bases in the middle. The CDR3 loop spans 11 amino acids. CDR1 LNHDA and CDR2 SQIVND come from the germline V gene (reference sequence). CDR3: CATRWAGELFF. The DNA of the CDR3 is TGTGCCACCAGGTGGGCCGGGGAGCTGTTTTTT.

J is TRBJ2-1 and V is TRBV28; 11 nucleotides match TRBD2. The CDR3 runs to 15 residues. After removal of 6 bases from V and 7 bases from J, the junction contained 8 bases not matched to a gene. Per germline, CDR1 MDHEN and CDR2 SYDVKM. The CDR3 DNA sequence: TGTGCCAGCAGAGGTAGCGGGAGGGCCTGGAATGAGCAGTTCTTC. This gives the protein CASRGSGRAWNEQFF.